This note documents a single T cell receptor (beta chain) sequence. These data come from a study of T-cell memory formation after mild COVID-19. TCRdb reanalysed the 5' RACE reads using MiXCR and keeps one entry per CDR3 protein. The top ten hold roughly 8.4% of the sample, which has 470,000 or so distinct CDR3 sequences, around 19% seen once. The TCR was taken from an adult woman who had mild COVID-19 (a few samples of this study predate the infection). Cell type and time point are not known. Sample: PBMCs or a T cell subset sorted from them (not recorded which).

The CDR3 is CASSSLARNSYNEQFF. CDR3 nucleotide sequence: TGTGCCAGCAGTTCACTAGCGCGTAACTCCTACAATGAGCAGTTCTTC. The chain combines TRBV28 with TRBJ2-1; 7 nucleotides line up with TRBD2. Germline lookup yields CDR1 MDHEN and CDR2 SYDVKM. This CDR3 region has 16 residues. The V gene end was trimmed by 4 bases and the J gene end by 0 bases; junction bases not matched to a gene: 6.